This T cell receptor (beta chain) was sequenced in a study of shared clonotypes between healthy human individuals. The authors split each subset's genomic DNA evenly across several immunoSEQ plates. Replicate PCRs for unsorted PBMC used approximately 320 ng DNA (approximately 33,000 T cell genomes). Unsorted PBMC DNA sequencing spanned ten immunoSEQ deep assay plates. TCRdb keeps only in-frame clones here, not all; method: immunoSEQ multiplex PCR. This repertoire shows around 450,000 clones, about 76% found once; its top ten account for under 15%. Study-wide results and caveats: Sampling was confined to blood; repertoires within tissues likely differ.

In the case of this clone: Its antigen is unidentified. The germline gene is not matched at one end of the junction; a read error may be the cause. The same CDR3 is also encoded by other DNA sequences in this sample.

The CDR3 has 13 residues. Per the germline V gene, CDR1 is SQVTM and CDR2 is ANQGSEA. This TCR derives from a woman aged 40 to 50 in good health. Some clones in this sample may be carry-over from other donors' samples. Source material: PBMCs. The chain is built from TRBV29-1 and TRBJ1-2, with 10 bases matching TRBD1. The CDR3, as DNA: TGCAGCGTTCCCCGACAGGGGGCCGTTGGCTACACTTTC. Amino acid sequence: CSVPRQGAVGYTF.